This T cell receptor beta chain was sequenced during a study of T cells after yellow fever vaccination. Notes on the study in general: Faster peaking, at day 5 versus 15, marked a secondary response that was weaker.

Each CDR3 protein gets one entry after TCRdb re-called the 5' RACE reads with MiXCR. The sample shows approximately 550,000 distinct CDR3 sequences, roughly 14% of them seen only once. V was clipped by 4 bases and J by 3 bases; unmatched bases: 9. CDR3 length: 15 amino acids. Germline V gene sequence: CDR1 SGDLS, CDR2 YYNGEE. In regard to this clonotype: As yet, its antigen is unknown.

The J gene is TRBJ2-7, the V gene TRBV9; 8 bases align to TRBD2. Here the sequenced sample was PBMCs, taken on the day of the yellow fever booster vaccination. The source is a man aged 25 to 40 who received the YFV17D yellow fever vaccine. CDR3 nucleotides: TGTGCCAGCAGCCGGGGGGTGACTAGCGACTACGAGCAGTACTTC. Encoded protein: CASSRGVTSDYEQYF.